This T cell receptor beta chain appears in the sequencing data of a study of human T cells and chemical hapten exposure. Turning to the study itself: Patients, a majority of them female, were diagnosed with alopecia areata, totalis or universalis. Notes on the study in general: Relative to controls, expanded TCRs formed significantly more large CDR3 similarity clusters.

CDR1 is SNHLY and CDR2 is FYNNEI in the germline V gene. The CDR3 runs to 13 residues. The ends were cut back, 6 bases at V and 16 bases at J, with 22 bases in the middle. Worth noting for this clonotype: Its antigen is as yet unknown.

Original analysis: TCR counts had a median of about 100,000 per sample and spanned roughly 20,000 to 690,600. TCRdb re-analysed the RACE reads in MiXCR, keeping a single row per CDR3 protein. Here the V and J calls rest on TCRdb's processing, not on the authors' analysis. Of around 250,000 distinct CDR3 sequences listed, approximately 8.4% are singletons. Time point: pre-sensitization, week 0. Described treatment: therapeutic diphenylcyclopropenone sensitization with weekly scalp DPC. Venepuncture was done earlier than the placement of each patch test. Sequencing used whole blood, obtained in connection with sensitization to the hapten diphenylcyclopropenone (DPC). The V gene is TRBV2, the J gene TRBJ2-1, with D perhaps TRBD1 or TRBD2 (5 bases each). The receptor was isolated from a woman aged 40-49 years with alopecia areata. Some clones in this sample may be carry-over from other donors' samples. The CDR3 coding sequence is TGTGCCAGCAGGAGCGAGAGGGGCAATGAGGGATTCTTC. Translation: CASRSERGNEGFF.